Listed below are T cell receptor beta chains from one sample, sequenced in a study of T cells in Graves' hyperthyroidism and ophthalmopathy. Each CDR3 protein is one row after TCRdb ran MiXCR on the multiplex PCR reads. The sample shows hundreds of thousands of distinct CDR3 sequences, about a sixth of them seen only once. Specimen: blood. Receptors were obtained from a woman between 40 and 50 years old with Graves' ophthalmopathy. Each CDR3 is given with its conserved first and last residue. Fields, in order: CDR3 DNA, CDR3 protein, clone size, J gene, D gene, V gene. D genes are given only for firm matches. Clone size, where shown, is once, few, many, or a class for clones that have expanded.

TGTGCCAGCAGTTTAAACGGGCAGGGCGATGAGCAGTTCTTC | CASSLNGQGDEQFF | many | TRBJ2-1 | - | TRBV27
TGCAGTGCAACCCGTCTGGATACGCAGTATTTT | CSATRLDTQYF | few | TRBJ2-3 | - | TRBV20-1
TGTGCCAGCAGTCTCAGGACACCGGGGAACGAGCAGTACTTC | CASSLRTPGNEQYF | many | TRBJ2-7 | - | TRBV28
TGTGCCAGCACTTCACAGGGAGCTAACTATGGCTACACCTTC | CASTSQGANYGYTF | few | TRBJ1-2 | - | TRBV2
TGCGCCAGCAGCTCCGACCCGGGGCAGGAGACGGAAGCTTTCTTT | CASSSDPGQETEAFF | - | TRBJ1-1 | - | TRBV4-1
TGTGCCAGCAGCCAAGATGGTGGGCCCCAGCATTTT | CASSQDGGPQHF | many | TRBJ1-5 | - | TRBV3-1
TGTGCCAGCAGTTACCGGGGCAGGGGGATAACTGGAAACACCATATATTTT | CASSYRGRGITGNTIYF | many | TRBJ1-3 | TRBD1 | TRBV6-6
TGTGCCAGCAACCAGGGGGGGGGTGGTCAAGAGACCCAGTACTTC | CASNQGGGGQETQYF | many | TRBJ2-5 | - | TRBV28
TGTGCCAGCAGTTCCGACGGGACCAACGGCTACACCTTC | CASSSDGTNGYTF | - | TRBJ1-2 | - | TRBV28
TGTGCCAGCAGCCCGACGACTAGCGGGAGGGGTAATGAGCAGTTCTTC | CASSPTTSGRGNEQFF | many | TRBJ2-1 | TRBD2 | TRBV7-9
TGTGCCAGCAGCTTAGACGGGGGGGCCGGGGAGCTGTTTTTT | CASSLDGGAGELFF | - | TRBJ2-2 | TRBD2 | TRBV7-2
TGCAGCGTAGGAGCGGGAGGGCTCACAGATACGCAGTATTTT | CSVGAGGLTDTQYF | many | TRBJ2-3 | TRBD2 | TRBV29-1
TGTGCCTGGTCGGGACAGGGGGCGACTGAAGCTTTCTTT | CAWSGQGATEAFF | many | TRBJ1-1 | TRBD1 | TRBV30
TGTGCCAGCAGCCCCCTGGACAGGACTAACTATGGCTACACCTTC | CASSPLDRTNYGYTF | many | TRBJ1-2 | TRBD1 | TRBV11-2
TGTGCCAGCAGCCCCAATGTGGGGAAAAATCGCTATGGCTACACCTTC | CASSPNVGKNRYGYTF | few | TRBJ1-2 | - | TRBV3-1
TGTGCCTGGAGCTCGGGGGGGCGGGACACCGGGGAGCTGTTTTTT | CAWSSGGRDTGELFF | - | TRBJ2-2 | TRBD2 | TRBV30
TGTGCCATCAGTGAGGGACTAGCGGGGACCTACGAGCAGTACTTC | CAISEGLAGTYEQYF | - | TRBJ2-7 | TRBD2 | TRBV10-3
TGTGCCAGCAGTGGGCTATGGAACACCGGGGAGCTGTTTTTT | CASSGLWNTGELFF | - | TRBJ2-2 | - | TRBV27
TGCGCCAGCAGCTTGGTTCCAGGGGGCATCAAAAACATTCAGTACTTC | CASSLVPGGIKNIQYF | many | TRBJ2-4 | TRBD1 | TRBV5-1
TGTGCCATCAGCGAAGCGGGGGGGCAAGAAACGCAGTATTTT | CAISEAGGQETQYF | - | TRBJ2-3 | TRBD2 | TRBV10-3
TGTGCCAGCTCACCAGCGCTTTACTACAATGAGCAGTTCTTC | CASSPALYYNEQFF | many | TRBJ2-1 | - | TRBV18
TGCGCCTCCAATCAGGGACTAGCGGGAGTATTGGCCGGGGAGCTGTTTTTT | CASNQGLAGVLAGELFF | - | TRBJ2-2 | TRBD2 | TRBV4-1
TGTGCCAGCAGCCCTGGGGGGGGAGGGGACACCGGGGAGCTGTTTTTT | CASSPGGGGDTGELFF | - | TRBJ2-2 | TRBD2 | TRBV6-1
TGTGCCAGCTCCGCGCTAACTGAAGCTTTCTTT | CASSALTEAFF | many | TRBJ1-1 | - | TRBV6-1
TGTGCCAGTAGTATAATCGGGGGGGCCAATCAGCCCCAGCATTTT | CASSIIGGANQPQHF | - | TRBJ1-5 | - | TRBV19
TGTGCCAGCAGTCCCGACCAATACAATGAGCAGTTCTTC | CASSPDQYNEQFF | many | TRBJ2-1 | - | TRBV2
TGTGCCAGCAGCTACAATTCCCACAATGAGCAGTTCTTC | CASSYNSHNEQFF | many | TRBJ2-1 | - | TRBV2
TGTGCCAGCAGTGAACGGAGAATGGATTCACCCCTCCACTTT | CASSERRMDSPLHF | many | TRBJ1-6 | - | TRBV2
TGTGCCAGCAGTCAATACCCCGGGGCGAATGAAAAACTGTTTTTT | CASSQYPGANEKLFF | - | TRBJ1-4 | - | TRBV27
TGTGCCAGCAGCCTAGACGGAACAGGGTTTAGAACTAATGAAAAACTGTTTTTT | CASSLDGTGFRTNEKLFF | many | TRBJ1-4 | - | TRBV12-3/TRBV12-4
TGTGCCAGTAGTATAGCAGCCCGACAGGAGAGTTCCTACGAGCAGTACTTC | CASSIAARQESSYEQYF | many | TRBJ2-7 | - | TRBV19
TGTGCCAGCAGCTTGCCAGGCTACTATGGCTACACCTTC | CASSLPGYYGYTF | few | TRBJ1-2 | - | TRBV7-9
TGTGCCAGCAGCTTAATCCCGGACTGGGAGCAGTACTTC | CASSLIPDWEQYF | many | TRBJ2-7 | - | TRBV11-2
TGTGCCAGCAGTGAAGCGGGAGTCTACGAGCAGTACTTC | CASSEAGVYEQYF | - | TRBJ2-7 | - | TRBV6-1
TGTGCCAGCTCCCCAGACGGGGACAACGGAAACACCATATATTTT | CASSPDGDNGNTIYF | few | TRBJ1-3 | - | TRBV18
TGCGCCAGCAGCTCCCTAGCGGGGGGGCAAAATGAGCAGTTCTTC | CASSSLAGGQNEQFF | many | TRBJ2-1 | TRBD2 | TRBV5-1
TGTGCCAGCAGCTTAGAGGTAGCGGGGGTCGTACAGACCCAGTACTTC | CASSLEVAGVVQTQYF | many | TRBJ2-5 | TRBD2 | TRBV7-2
TGTGCCAGTAGTAAGGGGACCCTTAATAGCAATCAGCCCCAGCATTTT | CASSKGTLNSNQPQHF | few | TRBJ1-5 | - | TRBV19
TGTGCCAGCAGCGAGGGGACAGGGTTCACAGATACGCAGTATTTT | CASSEGTGFTDTQYF | - | TRBJ2-3 | TRBD1 | TRBV9
TGTGCCAGCAGTTACACGGGAAGTTACACTGAAGCTTTCTTT | CASSYTGSYTEAFF | - | TRBJ1-1 | - | TRBV6-2/TRBV6-3
TGTGCCAGTAGTATAGAGCCCAATCCCAATCAGCCCCAGCATTTT | CASSIEPNPNQPQHF | few | TRBJ1-5 | - | TRBV19
TGCAGTTCCCTAGGGGGCTCCTATAATTCACCCCTCCACTTT | CSSLGGSYNSPLHF | - | TRBJ1-6 | - | TRBV20-1
TGTGCCAGCAGCTTTTGGACAGGGGGAGAGGCCAAAAACATTCAGTACTTC | CASSFWTGGEAKNIQYF | - | TRBJ2-4 | TRBD1 | TRBV28
TGCGCCAGCAGGGGAATAAACTATGGCTACACCTTC | CASRGINYGYTF | - | TRBJ1-2 | - | TRBV5-1
TGTGCCAGCAGCTCCACCGCAGGCTCCGAGCAGTACTTC | CASSSTAGSEQYF | many | TRBJ2-7 | - | TRBV7-2